The TCR beta chain under discussion was sequenced for a study of blood T cell repertoires in COVID-19. The table came from immunoSEQ multiplex PCR; TCRdb's copy has only in-frame clones and leaves some out. The repertoire has 130,000 to 150,000 clones, around nine tenths of them found once; the top ten carry about 10%. The V end was cut by 3 bases, the J end by 2 bases, with 18 bases between. The CDR3 is made up of 17 amino acids. The germline V gene has CDR1 SGHRS and CDR2 YFSETQ. Sequences were obtained from peripheral blood. The chain joins TRBV5-1 to TRBJ2-1; D possibly corresponds to TRBD1 (5 bases). This receptor was obtained from a man aged 50 to 59 with active or convalescent COVID-19. CDR3 residues: CASSSFRQQFAYNEQFF. CDR3 DNA sequence: TGCGCCAGCAGCTCCTTCAGACAGCAATTTGCCTACAATGAGCAGTTCTTC.